The following is a T cell receptor beta chain sequence with its context. Antigen: not known. The data stem from a study of cytomegalovirus exposure and HLA in healthy donors. Study-level results: Most likely, a cluster of highly shared sequence variants arose as a sequencing artifact.

There are 11 residues in the CDR3. The germline V gene encodes CDR1 MDHEN and CDR2 SYDVKM. V lost 6 bases to trimming and J lost 6 bases, with 9 bases between them. With 60 Vbeta and 13 Jbeta primers, the PCR was carried out. Data came from immunoSEQ multiplex PCR; TCRdb stores just in-frame clones and leaves some out. Among about 170,000 clones listed, 82% were seen once. The V and J genes are TRBV28 and TRBJ2-7; D is unclear. Sequenced material: PBMCs. The TCR originated in a male donor in good health and CMV-seronegative. The CDR3 coding sequence is TGTGCCAGCAGACTGTACAGCGAGCAGTACTTC. It yields the protein CASRLYSEQYF.